The 27 T cell receptor beta chains given below trace back to one sample, sequenced in a study of cytomegalovirus exposure and HLA in healthy donors (dated by TCRdb to about 2017). Libraries were constructed by the immunoSEQ multiplex PCR assay. For the multiplex PCR, a mixture combining 60 forward primers for TCR Vbeta segments and 13 reverse primers for TCR Jbeta segments was used. This immuneACCESS table, as held by TCRdb, lists in-frame sequences with V and J called but not all clones. Of the missing ones, under half trace to an unresolved V gene in checked studies; the others have no known cause. For this sample the table gives approximately 150,000 clones, of which about 80% were detected only once. Under 5% of the sample goes to the ten largest clones. What was sequenced was PBMCs. The source is a young man in good health and CMV-seronegative.

A single count supports this clone. The J gene is TRBJ1-5, the V gene TRBV5-8, with no clear D. V lost 3 bases to trimming and J lost 0 bases, with 13 bases between them. Germline CDR1 is SGHTS and CDR2 is YDEGEE. The CDR3 sequence is 16 residues long. CDR3 in DNA: TGTGCCAGCAGCTCCCCGACTGGAGTTAGCAATCAGCCCCAGCATTTT. Its translation is CASSSPTGVSNQPQHF.

V usage is TRBV6-5 and J usage is TRBJ2-7, with D unclear. The CDR3 length is 12 residues. The germline gives CDR1 MNHEY, CDR2 SVGAGI. Between the trimmed V and J ends, which lost 4 bases and 3 bases, there was a span of 7 bases. The CDR3 bases are TGTGCCAGCAGTTCTGGAGTCTACGAGCAGTACTTC. It encodes CASSSGVYEQYF.

This clone was found a few times. The chain uses TRBV13 and TRBJ2-5; TRBD2 matches 11 bases. This CDR3 region has 16 residues. Germline CDR1 and CDR2: PRHDT and FYEKMQ (reference sequence). V was pared by 5 bases and J by 2 bases, with 7 bases of the junction left unmatched. CDR3 sequence reads: CASSPAVAGGQETQYF. The CDR3 bases are TGTGCCAGCAGCCCCGCGGTAGCGGGGGGGCAAGAGACCCAGTACTTC.

The chain uses TRBV18 and TRBJ2-7, with D possibly matching TRBD2 (5 bases). Germline-derived CDR1 and CDR2 are KGHSH and LQKENI. CDR3 size: 13 residues. V lost 1 base, J lost 7 bases, and 11 bases lay in between. CDR3 DNA sequence: TGTGCCAGCTCACCACTTTTGGAGGAGGAGCAGTACTTC. Translation: CASSPLLEEEQYF.

This clone was detected only once. The rearrangement joins TRBV5-8 to TRBJ2-7; a weak D match, TRBD1 (6 bases). This CDR3 has 13 amino acids. V shed 4 bases and J shed 3 bases, with 11 bases lying between them. Germline CDR1 SGHTS, CDR2 YDEGEE. The CDR3 DNA reads as TGTGCCAGCAGCCCTGACAGGCTCTACGAGCAGTACTTC. Amino acid sequence: CASSPDRLYEQYF.

The chain links TRBV6-5 to TRBJ1-2; TRBD1 agrees at 7 bases. In germline, CDR1 is MNHEY, CDR2 SVGAGI. The junction had 6 bases not matched to a gene; V was cut back by 0 bases and J by 5 bases. This CDR3 has 15 residues. This CDR3 is CASSYSRGTAYGYTF. CDR3 bases: TGTGCCAGCAGTTACTCGAGGGGGACAGCTTATGGCTACACCTTC.

V usage is TRBV7-2 and J usage is TRBJ2-3; 9 bases are a match to TRBD2. J lost 2 bases, V lost 6 bases, and 12 bases had no gene match. The CDR3 is made up of 17 amino acids. The germline V gene encodes CDR1 SGHTA and CDR2 FQGNSA. The CDR3 nucleotides read TGTGCCAGCAGTTTATCTGCTAGCGGGAAGCACACAGATACGCAGTATTTT. It is translated as CASSLSASGKHTDTQYF.

This chain links TRBV10-3 with TRBJ2-1; TRBD1 matches at 12 bases. Germline V lookup: CDR1 ENHRY, CDR2 SYGVKD. The CDR3 is made up of 15 amino acids. V shed 6 bases, J shed 8 bases, and the junction held 8 bases outside the gene matches. The CDR3 DNA sequence: TGTGCCATCAGAGGGGACAGGGGGCGCGGAGATGAGCAGTTCTTC. Translating gives CAIRGDRGRGDEQFF.

The chain employs TRBV27 and TRBJ1-3; TRBD1 aligns across 8 bases. Looked up from germline, CDR1 is MNHEY and CDR2 is SMNVEV (reference sequence). This CDR3 has 15 residues. Unmatched junction bases numbered 4, after V lost 6 bases and J lost 0 bases. CDR3 sequence reads: CASRSTGDSGNTIYF. In DNA form, the CDR3 reads TGTGCCAGCAGGTCGACAGGGGACTCTGGAAACACCATATATTTT.

This clone was counted only a few times. The chain combines TRBV6-1 with TRBJ1-5; D possibly corresponds to TRBD1 (6 bases). The length of the CDR3 is 12 residues. The V and J ends lost 8 bases and 7 bases respectively, with 12 bases between them. Germline V CDR1 and CDR2: MNHNS, SASEGT. In nucleotides, the CDR3 is TGTGCCAGCCACAGGGCGGAACAGCCCCAGCATTTT. Its translation: CASHRAEQPQHF.

This chain connects TRBV10-3 to TRBJ1-1; D might be TRBD1 (6 bases). Germline CDR1 reads ENHRY; CDR2 reads SYGVKD. The CDR3 consists of 13 residues. Trimming removed 10 bases from V and 1 base from J, with 13 bases in between. CDR3 bases: TGTGCCACACAGGGACAAAGGAACACTGAAGCTTTCTTT. Protein sequence: CATQGQRNTEAFF.

V usage is TRBV19 and J usage is TRBJ1-5; TRBD1 is a possible D gene (6 bases). The CDR3 is made up of 15 amino acids. Trimming took off 6 bases at V and 0 bases at J, with 12 bases between the two ends. Germline V CDR1 and CDR2: LNHDA, SQIVND (reference sequence). The CDR3, as DNA: TGTGCCAGTAGCCCGCAGGGGTATAGCAATCAGCCCCAGCATTTT. Amino acid sequence: CASSPQGYSNQPQHF.

This sequence joins TRBV2 and TRBJ2-2, with a possible D match to TRBD1 (6 bases). The CDR3 has 13 residues. V gave up 7 bases and J gave up 5 bases, with 11 bases separating them. Germline-derived CDR1 and CDR2 are SNHLY and FYNNEI. The DNA for the CDR3 is TGTGCCAGCACAGTCAGGGGAACCGGGGAGCTGTTTTTT. It translates to CASTVRGTGELFF.

The CDR3 coding sequence is TGTGCCTGGAGTGTGGAGGTGGGACAGGGAAATAGCTACACCTTC. Translation gives CAWSVEVGQGNSYTF. The V and J genes are TRBV30 and TRBJ1-2, with 9 bases that match TRBD1. The CDR3 is 15 residues long. J lost 9 bases, V lost 0 bases, and 11 bases had no gene match. Germline assignment: CDR1 GTSNPN and CDR2 SVGIG (reference sequence).

V usage is TRBV12-5 and J usage is TRBJ2-7, with a weak D call TRBD1 (6 bases). Trimming cost V 5 bases and J 3 bases, with 14 bases left between them. Germline V gene lookup returns CDR1 LGHNT and CDR2 FRNRAP. The CDR3 spans 14 residues. The CDR3: CASGLDPTGYEQYF. The CDR3 DNA sequence: TGTGCTAGTGGTCTCGATCCGACAGGCTACGAGCAGTACTTC.

The chain links TRBV7-9 to TRBJ2-7, with TRBD2 matching 8 bases. Germline CDR1 is SEHNR and CDR2 is FQNEAQ (reference sequence). Germline trimming cut 4 bases from V and 5 bases from J; bases unmatched to any gene: 1. The CDR3 covers 12 residues. CDR3 loop: CASSWTSHEQYF. DNA of the CDR3: TGTGCCAGCAGCTGGACTAGCCACGAGCAGTACTTC.

This sequence joins TRBV14 and TRBJ1-3; D is uncertain. There are 15 residues in the CDR3. Trimming stripped 8 bases from V and 0 bases from J, with 14 bases between. Germline V gene lookup returns CDR1 SGHDN and CDR2 FVKESK. The CDR3 DNA follows: TGTGCCAGCCAGCGGGGATTTAGCTCTGGAAACACCATATATTTT. Protein: CASQRGFSSGNTIYF.

The chain couples TRBV30 to TRBJ2-3; TRBD1 agrees at 7 bases. Germline V gives CDR1 GTSNPN, CDR2 SVGIG (reference sequence). V dropped 8 bases and J dropped 0; count of bases not matched to a gene: 2. This CDR3 has 12 amino acids. The CDR3, as DNA: TGTGCCCACAGGGGAAGCACAGATACGCAGTATTTT. This codes for CAHRGSTDTQYF.

The chain links TRBV27 to TRBJ2-1; 9 bases match TRBD1. Germline assignment: CDR1 MNHEY and CDR2 SMNVEV (reference sequence). V dropped 6 bases and J dropped 8; count of bases not matched to a gene: 11. This CDR3 has 15 residues. CDR3 residues: CASRRGTGQLHEQFF. The CDR3 DNA is TGTGCCAGCAGACGTGGGACAGGGCAGTTGCATGAGCAGTTCTTC.

Points on this clone: Compared with germline, one end of the junction differs, possibly owing to a read error. The sample holds other DNA sequences that translate to the same CDR3. V is TRBV27 and J is TRBJ1-2; 11 bases map to TRBD1. This CDR3 region has 17 residues. Germline V gene sequence: CDR1 MNHEY, CDR2 SMNVEV (reference sequence). CDR3 protein: CASSFSIRDRGNYGYTF. The CDR3, as DNA: TGTGCCAGCAGTTTTTCAATTCGGGACAGGGGGAACTATGGTTACACCTTC.

This chain uses TRBV28 with TRBJ2-1; 9 bases are shared with TRBD1. CDR1 is MDHEN, CDR2 SYDVKM, per germline. Unmatched junction bases numbered 12, after V lost 2 bases and J lost 4 bases. The CDR3 has 18 amino acids. The DNA for the CDR3 is TGTGCCAGCAGTTTAGACCCACGGGACAGGGCTTTGTACAATGAGCAGTTCTTC. It codes for CASSLDPRDRALYNEQFF.

The chain employs TRBV10-1 and TRBJ1-2, with unresolved D. This CDR3 is 13 amino acids long. CDR1 WNHNN and CDR2 SYGVQD come from the germline V gene (reference sequence). The V end was cut by 4 bases, the J end by 2 bases, with 8 bases between. This CDR3 is CASSGQPNYGYTF. DNA for the CDR3: TGCGCCAGCAGTGGACAACCCAACTATGGCTACACCTTC.

J is TRBJ1-1 and V is TRBV7-3; D unclear. The CDR3 runs 14 residues. The germline V gene encodes CDR1 SGHTA and CDR2 FQGTGA. The germline V and J ends were trimmed by 3 bases and 1 base, with 9 bases remaining between them. CDR3 nucleotides: TGTGCCAGCAGCTTGGCAGGTCCGAACACTGAAGCTTTCTTT. Translating it yields CASSLAGPNTEAFF.

The rearrangement uses TRBV5-1 and TRBJ1-2, with D hard to call. In germline, CDR1 is SGHRS, CDR2 YFSETQ. The length of the CDR3 is 14 residues. V shed 5 bases and J shed 3 bases, with 14 bases lying between them. The CDR3, as DNA: TGCGCCAGCAGAGACTACGACGGACACTATGGCTACACCTTC. Translated: CASRDYDGHYGYTF.

This chain connects TRBV27 to TRBJ1-2; 7 bases map to TRBD1. Germline-derived CDR1 and CDR2 are MNHEY and SMNVEV (reference sequence). The CDR3 length is 12 residues. With 5 bases clipped from V and 8 bases from J, the junction kept 5 bases outside the gene matches. The CDR3, as DNA: TGTGCCAGCAGTCCCCCCAGGGGGGGCTACACCTTC. Protein: CASSPPRGGYTF.

The rearrangement links TRBV21-1 to TRBJ2-3; the table's D call, TRBD2, has no DNA check behind it. TRBV21-1 is given as a pseudogene. The CDR3 covers 14 residues. CDR3 region: CASSASGVRDTQYF. CDR3 bases: TGTGCCAGCAGTGCTAGCGGGGTTCGAGATACGCAGTATTTT.

This chain joins TRBV9 and TRBJ1-4, with D possibly matching TRBD1 (5 bases). Germline V lookup: CDR1 SGDLS, CDR2 YYNGEE. The CDR3 consists of 15 residues. V lost 4 bases to trimming and J lost 4 bases, with 14 bases between them. Here the CDR3 DNA reads TGTGCCAGCAGCCACGGGGGGGGATTTAATGAAAAACTGTTTTTT. Translating it yields CASSHGGGFNEKLFF.